The 23 T cell receptor beta chains in this list originate from one sample, sequenced in a study of T cells after yellow fever vaccination. TCRdb reprocessed the 5' RACE reads via MiXCR and lists one record per CDR3 protein. Counted here are roughly 170,000 distinct CDR3 sequences, approximately 6.2% occurring once; the ten biggest clones make up just under 3%. The source was CD4+ T cells sorted from PBMCs, collected on the day of the first yellow fever vaccination. The source of these receptors is a man aged 18 to 29 who received the YFV17D yellow fever vaccine.

This clonotype was detected only a few times. This chain uses TRBV20-1 with TRBJ2-5; 13 positions match TRBD2. CDR3 length: 15 residues. Germline V gives CDR1 DFQATT, CDR2 SNEGSKA (reference sequence). V shed 4 bases and J 4 bases; nucleotides not matched to a gene: 6. CDR3 coding DNA: TGCAGTGCTAATACCCGACTAGCGGGGGGAGAGACCCAGTACTTC. The encoded protein is CSANTRLAGGETQYF.

This clonotype was detected many times. The chain couples TRBV12-3 or TRBV12-4 to TRBJ2-1, with 8 bases aligning to TRBD1. V lost 3 bases, J lost 6 bases, and 10 bases stayed unmatched. The CDR3 covers 16 residues. CDR3 nucleotide sequence: TGTGCCAGCAGTTTCCGGACAGGGTGGGGGACCAATGAGCAGTTCTTC. Translating gives CASSFRTGWGTNEQFF.

This clonotype was counted at least ten times. CDR3 coding DNA: TGTGCCACAGGGACTGACACAGATACGCAGTATTTT. Encoded protein: CATGTDTDTQYF. The J gene is TRBJ2-3, the V gene TRBV10-3; possible D gene TRBD2, 6 bases. Germline CDR1 and CDR2: ENHRY and SYGVKD. The CDR3 contains 12 residues. Deletions cut 10 bases from V and 2 bases from J, with 10 bases between.

This clonotype was counted ten times or more. The rearrangement links TRBV10-3 to TRBJ1-4; TRBD1 agrees at 7 bases. There are 18 residues in the CDR3. Germline values: CDR1 ENHRY, CDR2 SYGVKD. With 3 bases clipped from V and 0 bases from J, the junction kept 10 bases outside the gene matches. CDR3 nucleotides: TGTGCCATCAGTGACTATCCGGGACAGAGTGCAACTAATGAAAAACTGTTTTTT. Amino acid sequence: CAISDYPGQSATNEKLFF.

The sample holds many counts of this clonotype. The rearrangement links TRBV9 to TRBJ2-1; TRBD2 agrees at 8 bases. The CDR3 is 17 residues long. J lost 0 bases, V lost 3 bases, and 8 bases had no gene match. Germline assignment: CDR1 SGDLS and CDR2 YYNGEE. The DNA for the CDR3 is TGTGCCAGCAGCGCAGGGAGCGGGGGAAGCTCCTACAATGAGCAGTTCTTC. Translated, it gives CASSAGSGGSSYNEQFF. Together with reference TRBV9 and TRBJ2-1, the CDR3 gives the full variable domain: DSGVTQTPKHLITATGQRVTLRCSPRSGDLSVYWYQQSLDQGLQFLIQYYNGEERAKGNILERFSAQQFPDLHSELNLSSLELGDSALYFCASSAGSGGSSYNEQFFGPGTRLTVL.

This clonotype was found a few times. The chain uses TRBV3-1 and TRBJ1-2; the D gene is possibly TRBD1 (6 bases). V lost 3 bases to trimming and J lost 4 bases, with 15 bases between them. The CDR3 is 15 amino acids. Germline lookup yields CDR1 LGHDT and CDR2 YNNKEL (reference sequence). The CDR3 DNA reads as TGTGCCAGCAGCCAGGTAGCCGGGGGCACCTATGGCTACACCTTC. Its protein is CASSQVAGGTYGYTF. Full variable domain (rest looked up from reference TRBV3-1 and TRBJ1-2): DTAVSQTPKYLVTQMGNDKSIKCEQNLGHDTMYWYKQDSKKFLKIMFSYNNKELIINETVPNRFSPKSPDKAHLNLHINSLELGDSAVYFCASSQVAGGTYGYTFGSGTRLTVV.

This clonotype was seen a few times. The rearrangement links TRBV24-1 to TRBJ2-2, with a possible D match to TRBD1 (5 bases). V was shortened by 5 bases and J by 0 bases, with 9 bases between the two germline ends. CDR3 length equals 15 residues. CDR1 is KGHDR, CDR2 SFDVKD, per germline. CDR3 in amino acids: CATSGRQTNTGELFF. The CDR3 nucleotides read TGTGCCACCAGTGGGAGACAGACGAACACCGGGGAGCTGTTTTTT.

The rearrangement joins TRBV4-3 to TRBJ2-1; either TRBD1 or TRBD2 may fit D (5 bases each). The germline V and J ends were trimmed by 2 bases and 6 bases, with 17 bases remaining between them. This CDR3 spans 16 amino acids. Per the germline V gene, CDR1 is LGHNA and CDR2 is YSLEER. The CDR3 nucleotides read TGCGCCAGCAGCCAATCTCTAGCTAAGGGGAGCAATGAGCAGTTCTTC. Encoded protein: CASSQSLAKGSNEQFF.

A few counts support this clonotype. The genes are TRBV5-1 and TRBJ2-3, with TRBD2 as a possible D gene (5 bases). This CDR3 has 17 amino acids. Germline CDR1 is SGHRS and CDR2 is YFSETQ. V was trimmed by 5 bases and J by 2 bases, leaving 21 bases between them. CDR3 nucleotides: TGCGCCAGCAGGATGGTCGGGGTTACAACAACCACAGATACGCAGTATTTT. Translating it yields CASRMVGVTTTTDTQYF.

This clonotype has only a few counts. The chain couples TRBV15 to TRBJ2-1, with TRBD1 matching over 11 bases. From germline, CDR1 is LNHNV and CDR2 YYDKDF (reference sequence). This CDR3 has 13 amino acids. Trimming took 6 bases from V and 9 from J; bases not matched to a gene: 4. The CDR3 sequence is CATRDRGLGEQFF. In DNA, the CDR3 is TGTGCCACCAGGGACAGGGGGCTGGGTGAGCAGTTCTTC.

This clonotype was seen a single time. The J gene is TRBJ2-5, the V gene TRBV7-8; D uncertain. V was cut by 1 base and J by 0 bases, with 6 bases left in between. The CDR3 contains 14 residues. Per the germline V gene, CDR1 is SGHVS and CDR2 is FQNEAQ. The CDR3 sequence: CASSLDGNQETQYF. CDR3 DNA: TGTGCCAGCAGCTTAGACGGAAACCAAGAGACCCAGTACTTC.

As to this clonotype: A much larger clone lies one base from this, so it may be a read error. J is TRBJ2-5 and V is TRBV5-1; 8 bases map to TRBD1. CDR1 is SGHRS and CDR2 is YFSETQ in the germline V gene. This CDR3 has 16 amino acids. The CDR3 DNA follows: TGCGCCAGCGGCTTAGGACAGGGCCCAGGGCGAGAGACCCAGTACTTC. It yields the protein CASGLGQGPGRETQYF.

This clonotype was found many times. The rearrangement joins TRBV20-1 to TRBJ2-7; 11 positions agree with TRBD2. Germline CDR1 DFQATT, CDR2 SNEGSKA (reference sequence). The junction had 5 bases not matched to a gene; V was cut back by 1 base and J by 0 bases. The CDR3 is 16 amino acids. CDR3 sequence: CSARGLAGQSSYEQYF. The CDR3 DNA reads TGCAGTGCTAGAGGACTAGCGGGACAATCCTCCTACGAGCAGTACTTC.

The sample holds a few counts of this clonotype. The J gene is TRBJ2-3, the V gene TRBV4-3; 12 bases are a match to TRBD2. CDR1 is LGHNA and CDR2 is YSLEER in the germline V gene. J was trimmed by 2 bases and V by 4 bases; bases with no gene match: 4. This CDR3 spans 16 amino acids. The CDR3 sequence is CASSLGLAGFTDTQYF. Here the CDR3 DNA reads TGCGCCAGCAGCCTCGGACTAGCGGGGTTCACAGATACGCAGTATTTT.

At least ten counts were recorded for this clonotype. The chain employs TRBV4-3 and TRBJ2-4; no definite D call. The V end was cut by 0 bases, the J end by 0 bases, with 6 bases between. CDR3 size: 15 residues. Germline assignment: CDR1 LGHNA and CDR2 YSLEER. The CDR3, as DNA: TGCGCCAGCAGCCAAGAATTGGGAGCCAAAAACATTCAGTACTTC. This translates into CASSQELGAKNIQYF.

This clonotype has at least ten counts. V is TRBV2 and J is TRBJ1-2, with a weak D call TRBD1 (5 bases). V shed 7 bases and J shed 6 bases, with 18 bases lying between them. The CDR3 contains 14 residues. In germline, CDR1 is SNHLY, CDR2 FYNNEI. In nucleotides, the CDR3 is TGTGCCAGCACAAAGGGCAGGGAGGAGAATGGCTACACCTTC. It encodes CASTKGREENGYTF. Variable domain in full (rest from reference TRBV2 and TRBJ1-2): EPEVTQTPSHQVTQMGQEVILRCVPISNHLYFYWYRQILGQKVEFLVSFYNNEISEKSEIFDDQFSVERPDGSNFTLKIRSTKLEDSAMYFCASTKGREENGYTFGSGTRLTVV.

This clonotype was seen a few times. The chain links TRBV4-3 to TRBJ1-2, with D hard to call. The germline CDR1 and CDR2 sequences are LGHNA and YSLEER. The V end lost 4 bases, the J end lost 2 bases, and 14 bases lay between the germline ends. This CDR3 is built from 15 residues. The CDR3 loop is CASSPVGQLNYGYTF. CDR3 in DNA: TGCGCCAGCAGCCCAGTCGGTCAGTTGAACTATGGCTACACCTTC.

This chain connects TRBV20-1 to TRBJ1-5; TRBD1 is a possible D gene (5 bases). The CDR3 contains 12 residues. V lost 3 bases, J lost 9 bases, and 12 bases lay in between. Germline V gene sequence: CDR1 DFQATT, CDR2 SNEGSKA (reference sequence). CDR3 coding DNA: TGCAGTGCTAGTTCTTCAAGGGGGCCCCAGCATTTT. It is translated as CSASSSRGPQHF.

This clonotype showed up many times. The rearrangement links TRBV5-1 to TRBJ2-1; D possibly corresponds to TRBD1 (6 bases). Germline V gene lookup returns CDR1 SGHRS and CDR2 YFSETQ. V lost 0 bases, J lost 8 bases, and 9 bases lay in between. This CDR3 comprises 13 residues. The CDR3 is CASSLVGGHEQFF. The CDR3 nucleotides are TGCGCCAGCAGCTTGGTTGGGGGCCATGAGCAGTTCTTC.

This clonotype was counted only a few times. V and J are TRBV5-6 and TRBJ1-5; the D is unclear. CDR3 length: 12 residues. From germline, CDR1 is SGHDT and CDR2 YYEEEE. V shed 4 bases and J shed 6 bases, with 8 bases lying between them. This CDR3 reads CASSTTSQPQHF. CDR3 nucleotide sequence: TGTGCCAGCAGCACAACGAGTCAGCCCCAGCATTTT.

This clonotype was picked up a small number of times. CDR3 sequence (DNA): TGTGCCAGCAGCTTGGTACAGGGGAACACAGATACGCAGTATTTT. The encoded protein is CASSLVQGNTDTQYF. The V call is TRBV7-2, the J call TRBJ2-3, with 7 nucleotides matching TRBD1. The CDR3 sequence is 15 residues long. Germline V gives CDR1 SGHTA, CDR2 FQGNSA. The trim removed 3 bases at V and 2 bases at J, leaving 5 bases unmatched.

The CDR3 spells CSAGAPGYGYTF. DNA of the CDR3: TGCAGCGCCGGGGCGCCGGGGTATGGCTACACCTTC. The rearrangement links TRBV29-1 to TRBJ1-2; D is possibly TRBD1 (5 bases). The V and J ends lost 7 bases and 5 bases respectively, with 14 bases between them. CDR1 and CDR2 from the germline V gene are SQVTM and ANQGSEA. The CDR3 sequence is 12 residues long.

This clonotype has at least ten counts. The chain has TRBV5-1 and TRBJ2-7; TRBD1 matches 9 bases. The CDR3 covers 13 residues. The germline V gene encodes CDR1 SGHRS and CDR2 YFSETQ. V lost 1 base, J lost 7 bases, and 3 bases stayed unmatched. The CDR3 sequence is CASSLTGTGEQYF. Written as DNA, the CDR3 is TGCGCCAGCAGCTTGACAGGGACAGGGGAGCAGTACTTC.